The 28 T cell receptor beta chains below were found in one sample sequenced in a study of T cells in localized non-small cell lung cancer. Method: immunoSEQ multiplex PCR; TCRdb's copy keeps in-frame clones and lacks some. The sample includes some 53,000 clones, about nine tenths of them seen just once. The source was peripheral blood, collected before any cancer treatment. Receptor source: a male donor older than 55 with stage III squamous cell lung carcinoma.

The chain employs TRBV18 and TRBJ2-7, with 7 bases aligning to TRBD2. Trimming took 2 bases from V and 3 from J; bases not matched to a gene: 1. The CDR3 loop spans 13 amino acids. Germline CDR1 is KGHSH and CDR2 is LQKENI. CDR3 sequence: CASSPSGDYEQYF. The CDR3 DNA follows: TGTGCCAGCTCACCAAGCGGGGACTACGAGCAGTACTTC.

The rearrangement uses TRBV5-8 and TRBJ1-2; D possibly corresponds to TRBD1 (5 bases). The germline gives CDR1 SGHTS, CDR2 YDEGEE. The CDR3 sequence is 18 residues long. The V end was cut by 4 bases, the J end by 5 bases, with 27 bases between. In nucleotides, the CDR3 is TGTGCCAGCAGCGGGGACGGCCGTCTAACCCTAACTGCTTATGGCTACACCTTC. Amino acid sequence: CASSGDGRLTLTAYGYTF.

CDR3 nucleotide sequence: TGCGCCAGCAGTCATGGGGCTGGCCCACTGGGGTCCCCGAGCTGTCGTTGGCATTTT. The encoded protein is CASSHGAGPLGSPSCRWHF. V gene TRBV23-1 combines with J gene TRBJ1-5, with D tentatively TRBD1 (5 bases). TRBV23-1 is marked as an open reading frame, function uncertain. This CDR3 has 19 amino acids. V lost 3 bases to trimming and J lost 15 bases, with 36 bases between them.

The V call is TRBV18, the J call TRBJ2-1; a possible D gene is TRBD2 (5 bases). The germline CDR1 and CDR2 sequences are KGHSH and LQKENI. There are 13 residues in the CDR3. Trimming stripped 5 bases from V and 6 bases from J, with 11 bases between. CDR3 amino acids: CASSIRELNEQFF. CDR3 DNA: TGTGCCAGCTCAATCCGGGAACTCAATGAGCAGTTCTTC.

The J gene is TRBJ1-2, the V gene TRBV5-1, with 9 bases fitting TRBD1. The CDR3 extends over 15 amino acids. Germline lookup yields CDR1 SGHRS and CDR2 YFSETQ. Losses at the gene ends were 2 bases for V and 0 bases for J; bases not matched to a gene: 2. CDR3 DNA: TGCGCCAGCAGCTTACAGGGGGCCTCTAACTATGGCTACACCTTC. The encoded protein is CASSLQGASNYGYTF.

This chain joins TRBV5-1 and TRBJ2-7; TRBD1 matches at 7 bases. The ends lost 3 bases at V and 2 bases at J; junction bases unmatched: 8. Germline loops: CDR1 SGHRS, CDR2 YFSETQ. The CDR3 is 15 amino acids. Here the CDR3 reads CASSSLTGMAYEQYF. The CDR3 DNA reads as TGCGCCAGCAGCTCTTTGACAGGGATGGCCTACGAGCAGTACTTC.

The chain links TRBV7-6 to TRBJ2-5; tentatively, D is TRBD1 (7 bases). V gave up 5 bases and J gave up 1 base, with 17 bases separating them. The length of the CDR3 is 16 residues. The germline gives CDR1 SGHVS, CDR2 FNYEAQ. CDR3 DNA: TGTGCCAGCAGCCAAATACCAGGGGGACTCCAAGAGACCCAGTACTTC. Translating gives CASSQIPGGLQETQYF.

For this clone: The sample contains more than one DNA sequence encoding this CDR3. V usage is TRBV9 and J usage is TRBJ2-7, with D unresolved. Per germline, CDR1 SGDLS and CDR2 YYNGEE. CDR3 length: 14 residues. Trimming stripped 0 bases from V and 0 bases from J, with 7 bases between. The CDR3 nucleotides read TGTGCCAGCAGCGTAGCTGTGGACTCCTACGAGCAGTACTTC. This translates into CASSVAVDSYEQYF.

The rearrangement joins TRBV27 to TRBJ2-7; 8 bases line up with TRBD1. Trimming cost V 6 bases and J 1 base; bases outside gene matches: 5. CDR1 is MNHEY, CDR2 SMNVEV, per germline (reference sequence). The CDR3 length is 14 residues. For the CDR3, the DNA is TGTGCCAGCAGCCTACAGGGGGATTCCTACGAGCAGTACTTC. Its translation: CASSLQGDSYEQYF.

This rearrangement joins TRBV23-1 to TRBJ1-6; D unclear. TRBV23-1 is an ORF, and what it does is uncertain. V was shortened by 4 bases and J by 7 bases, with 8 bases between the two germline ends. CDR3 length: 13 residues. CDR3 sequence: CASSRASNSPLHF. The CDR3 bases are TGCGCCAGCAGTCGGGCAAGCAATTCACCCCTCCACTTT.

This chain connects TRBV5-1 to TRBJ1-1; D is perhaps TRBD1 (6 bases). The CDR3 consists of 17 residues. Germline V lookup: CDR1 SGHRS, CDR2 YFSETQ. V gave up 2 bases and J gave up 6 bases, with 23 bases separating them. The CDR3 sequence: CASSFRQGRVISPEAFF. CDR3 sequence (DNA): TGCGCCAGCAGCTTTCGTCAGGGGAGGGTAATCTCCCCTGAAGCTTTCTTT. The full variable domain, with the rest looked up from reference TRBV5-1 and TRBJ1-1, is KAGVTQTPRYLIKTRGQQVTLSCSPISGHRSVSWYQQTPGQGLQFLFEYFSETQRNKGNFPGRFSGRQFSNSRSEMNVSTLELGDSALYLCASSFRQGRVISPEAFFGQGTRLTVV.

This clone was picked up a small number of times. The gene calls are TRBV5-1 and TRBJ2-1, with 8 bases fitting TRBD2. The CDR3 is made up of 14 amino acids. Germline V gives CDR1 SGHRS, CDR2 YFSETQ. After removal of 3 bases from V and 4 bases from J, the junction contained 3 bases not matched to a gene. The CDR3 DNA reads TGCGCCAGCAGCTCCGCGGGAGGTTACAATGAGCAGTTCTTC. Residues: CASSSAGGYNEQFF.

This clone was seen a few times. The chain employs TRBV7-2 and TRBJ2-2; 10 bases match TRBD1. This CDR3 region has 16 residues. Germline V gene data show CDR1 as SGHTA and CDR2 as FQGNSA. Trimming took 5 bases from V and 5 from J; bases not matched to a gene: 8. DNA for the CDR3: TGTGCCAGCAGCCTCCGACAGGGGGCGGGAACCGGGGAGCTGTTTTTT. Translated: CASSLRQGAGTGELFF.

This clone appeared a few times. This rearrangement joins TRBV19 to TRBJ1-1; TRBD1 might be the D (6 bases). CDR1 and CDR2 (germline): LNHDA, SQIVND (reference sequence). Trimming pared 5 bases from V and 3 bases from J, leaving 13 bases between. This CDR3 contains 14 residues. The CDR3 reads CASSPMDSYTEAFF. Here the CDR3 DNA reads TGTGCCAGTAGTCCCATGGACAGTTACACTGAAGCTTTCTTT.

Written as DNA, the CDR3 is TGTGCCAGCAGTGAAGTGGGGACTGGAGGCTACACCTTC. As protein: CASSEVGTGGYTF. The rearrangement uses TRBV2 and TRBJ1-2; possibly TRBD1 for D (5 bases). V dropped 1 base and J dropped 8 bases, with 11 bases sitting between them. The germline V gene has CDR1 SNHLY and CDR2 FYNNEI. The CDR3 has 13 amino acids.

The CDR3 loop is CASSLAGQGTGNTIYF. CDR3 nucleotide sequence: TGTGCCAGCAGCTTAGCGGGACAGGGGACTGGAAACACCATATATTTT. The J gene is TRBJ1-3, the V gene TRBV11-2, with 10 bases aligning to TRBD1. Germline V gene sequence: CDR1 SGHAT, CDR2 FQNNGV. This CDR3 has 16 residues. V shed 1 base and J 2 bases; nucleotides not matched to a gene: 2.

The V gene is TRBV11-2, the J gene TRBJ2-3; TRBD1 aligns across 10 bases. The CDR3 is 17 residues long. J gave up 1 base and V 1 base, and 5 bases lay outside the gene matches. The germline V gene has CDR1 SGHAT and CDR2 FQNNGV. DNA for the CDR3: TGTGCCAGCAGCTTAGGTTTAGACAGGGGGCGCACAGATACGCAGTATTTT. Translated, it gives CASSLGLDRGRTDTQYF.

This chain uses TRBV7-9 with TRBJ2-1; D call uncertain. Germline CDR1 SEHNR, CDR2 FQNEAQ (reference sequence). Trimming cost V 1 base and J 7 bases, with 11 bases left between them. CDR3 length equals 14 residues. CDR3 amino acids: CASSLGQTRNEQFF. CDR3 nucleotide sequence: TGTGCCAGCAGCTTAGGGCAGACAAGGAATGAGCAGTTCTTC.

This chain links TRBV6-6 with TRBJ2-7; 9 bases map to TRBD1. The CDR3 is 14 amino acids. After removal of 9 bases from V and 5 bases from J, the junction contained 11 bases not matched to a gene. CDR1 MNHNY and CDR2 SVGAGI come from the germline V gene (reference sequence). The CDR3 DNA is TGTGCCAGTACCCCCGGGACAGGGTCCCACGAGCAGTACTTC. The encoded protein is CASTPGTGSHEQYF.

The CDR3: CAWIQGANTEAFF. CDR3 nucleotide sequence: TGTGCCTGGATTCAGGGGGCGAACACTGAAGCTTTCTTT. The V gene is TRBV30, the J gene TRBJ1-1; 8 positions match TRBD1. V lost 4 bases and J lost 1; bases outside the gene matches: 2. Germline V gene sequence: CDR1 GTSNPN, CDR2 SVGIG (reference sequence). The CDR3 has 13 residues.

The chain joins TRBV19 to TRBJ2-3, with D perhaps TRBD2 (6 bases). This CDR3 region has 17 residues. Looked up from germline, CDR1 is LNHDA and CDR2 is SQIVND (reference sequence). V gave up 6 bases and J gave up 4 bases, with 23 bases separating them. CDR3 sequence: CASRTSRDPRRADTQYF. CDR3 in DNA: TGTGCCAGTAGGACATCGCGGGACCCTCGGAGGGCAGATACGCAGTATTTT.

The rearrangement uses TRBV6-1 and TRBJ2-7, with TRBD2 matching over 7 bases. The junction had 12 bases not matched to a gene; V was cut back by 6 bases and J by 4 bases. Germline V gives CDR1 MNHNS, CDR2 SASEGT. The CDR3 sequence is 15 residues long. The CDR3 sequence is CASSATSRPGYEQYF. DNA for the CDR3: TGTGCCAGCAGCGCGACTAGCCGCCCGGGTTACGAGCAGTACTTC.

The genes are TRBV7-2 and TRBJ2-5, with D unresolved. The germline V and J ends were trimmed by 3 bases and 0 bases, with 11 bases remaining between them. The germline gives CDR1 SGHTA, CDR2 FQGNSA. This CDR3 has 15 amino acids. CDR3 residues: CASSFRHSYQETQYF. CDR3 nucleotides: TGTGCCAGCAGCTTCAGACACTCGTACCAAGAGACCCAGTACTTC. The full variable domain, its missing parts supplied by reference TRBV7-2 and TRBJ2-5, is GAGVSQSPSNKVTEKGKDVELRCDPISGHTALYWYRQSLGQGLEFLIYFQGNSAPDKSGLPSDRFSAERTGGSVSTLTIQRTQQEDSAVYLCASSFRHSYQETQYFGPGTRLLVL.

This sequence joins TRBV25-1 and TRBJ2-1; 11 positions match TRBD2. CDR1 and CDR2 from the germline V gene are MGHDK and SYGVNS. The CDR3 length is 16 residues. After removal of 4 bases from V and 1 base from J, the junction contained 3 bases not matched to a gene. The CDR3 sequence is CASSGASGRSYNEQFF. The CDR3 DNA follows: TGTGCCAGCAGTGGGGCTAGCGGGAGGTCCTACAATGAGCAGTTCTTC.

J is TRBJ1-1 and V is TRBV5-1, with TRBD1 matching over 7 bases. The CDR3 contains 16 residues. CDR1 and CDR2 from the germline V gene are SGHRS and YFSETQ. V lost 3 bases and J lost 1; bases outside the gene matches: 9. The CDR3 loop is CASSSNPGTANTEAFF. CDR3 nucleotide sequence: TGCGCCAGCAGCTCGAACCCTGGGACAGCGAACACTGAAGCTTTCTTT.

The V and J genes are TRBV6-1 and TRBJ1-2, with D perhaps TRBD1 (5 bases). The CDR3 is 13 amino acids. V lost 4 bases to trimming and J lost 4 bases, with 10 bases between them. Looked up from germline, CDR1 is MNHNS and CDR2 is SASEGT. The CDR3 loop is CASSAGGIYGYTF. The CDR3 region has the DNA TGTGCCAGCAGTGCGGGGGGGATCTATGGCTACACCTTC.

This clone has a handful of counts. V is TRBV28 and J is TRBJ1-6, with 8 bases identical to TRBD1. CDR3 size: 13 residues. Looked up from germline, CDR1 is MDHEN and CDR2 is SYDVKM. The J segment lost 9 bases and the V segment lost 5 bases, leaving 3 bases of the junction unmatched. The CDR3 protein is CASSPGGVSPLHF. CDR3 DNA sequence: TGTGCCAGCAGTCCAGGGGGCGTTTCACCCCTCCACTTT.

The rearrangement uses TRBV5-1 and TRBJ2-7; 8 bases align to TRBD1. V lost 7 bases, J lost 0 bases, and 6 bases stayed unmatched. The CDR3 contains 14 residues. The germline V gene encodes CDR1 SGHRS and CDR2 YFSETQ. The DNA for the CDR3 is TGCGCCAGCCCCCCAGGGGGCGACTCCTACGAGCAGTACTTC. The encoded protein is CASPPGGDSYEQYF.